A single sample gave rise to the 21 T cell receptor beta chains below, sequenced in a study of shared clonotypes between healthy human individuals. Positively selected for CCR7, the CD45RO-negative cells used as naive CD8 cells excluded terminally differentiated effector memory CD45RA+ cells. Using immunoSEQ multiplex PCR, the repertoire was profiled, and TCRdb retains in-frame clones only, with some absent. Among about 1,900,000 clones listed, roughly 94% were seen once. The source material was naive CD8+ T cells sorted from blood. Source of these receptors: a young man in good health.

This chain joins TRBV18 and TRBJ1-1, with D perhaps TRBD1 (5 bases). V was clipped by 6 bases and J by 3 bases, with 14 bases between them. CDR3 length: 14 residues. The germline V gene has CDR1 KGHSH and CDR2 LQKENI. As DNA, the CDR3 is TGTGCCAGCTCGCTAATACAGGCAGACACTGAAGCTTTCTTT. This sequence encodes CASSLIQADTEAFF.

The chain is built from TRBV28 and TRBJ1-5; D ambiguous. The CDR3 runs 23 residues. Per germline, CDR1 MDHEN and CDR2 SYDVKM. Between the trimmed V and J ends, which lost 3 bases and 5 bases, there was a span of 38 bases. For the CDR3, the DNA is TGTGCCAGCAGTTTCGGTGCTAGCTCAACGTGGTTAAGAAATCCTTTTCCCGATCAGCCCCAGCATTTT. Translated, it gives CASSFGASSTWLRNPFPDQPQHF.

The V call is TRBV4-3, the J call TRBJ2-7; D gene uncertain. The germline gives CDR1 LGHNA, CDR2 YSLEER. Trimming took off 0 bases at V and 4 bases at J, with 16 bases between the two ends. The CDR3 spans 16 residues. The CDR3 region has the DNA TGCGCCAGCAGCCAAGAACCTTGGACGGCCAGTTACGAGCAGTACTTC. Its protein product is CASSQEPWTASYEQYF.

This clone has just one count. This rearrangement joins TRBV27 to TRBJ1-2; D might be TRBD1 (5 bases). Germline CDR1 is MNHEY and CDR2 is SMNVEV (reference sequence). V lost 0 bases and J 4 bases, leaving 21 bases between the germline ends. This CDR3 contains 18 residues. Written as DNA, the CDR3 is TGTGCCAGCAGTTTATCGGCGTTCCTAGGGACGGTTGGCTATGGCTACACCTTC. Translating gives CASSLSAFLGTVGYGYTF.

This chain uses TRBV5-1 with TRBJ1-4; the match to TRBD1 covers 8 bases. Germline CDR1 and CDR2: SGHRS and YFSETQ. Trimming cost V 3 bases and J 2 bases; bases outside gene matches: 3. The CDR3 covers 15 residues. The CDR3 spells CASSSQGATNEKLFF. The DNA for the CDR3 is TGCGCCAGCAGCTCTCAGGGGGCTACTAATGAAAAACTGTTTTTT.

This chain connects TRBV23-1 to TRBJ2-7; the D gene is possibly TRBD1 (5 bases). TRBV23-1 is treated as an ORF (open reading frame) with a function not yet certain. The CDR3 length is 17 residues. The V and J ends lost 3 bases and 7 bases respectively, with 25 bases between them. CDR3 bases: TGCGCCAGCAGTCATCGCCCTAGGGCAGGGCCTTCGGGTGAGCAGTACTTC. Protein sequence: CASSHRPRAGPSGEQYF.

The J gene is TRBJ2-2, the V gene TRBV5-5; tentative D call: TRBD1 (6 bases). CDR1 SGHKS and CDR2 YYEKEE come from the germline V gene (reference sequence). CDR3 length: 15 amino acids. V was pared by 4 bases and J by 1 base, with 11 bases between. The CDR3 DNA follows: TGTGCCAGCAGCGTCGGGACACTGAACACCGGGGAGCTGTTTTTT. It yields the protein CASSVGTLNTGELFF. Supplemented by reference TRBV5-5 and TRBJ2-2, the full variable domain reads DAGVTQSPTHLIKTRGQQVTLRCSPISGHKSVSWYQQVLGQGPQFIFQYYEKEERGRGNFPDRFSARQFPNYSSELNVNALLLGDSALYLCASSVGTLNTGELFFGEGSRLTVL.

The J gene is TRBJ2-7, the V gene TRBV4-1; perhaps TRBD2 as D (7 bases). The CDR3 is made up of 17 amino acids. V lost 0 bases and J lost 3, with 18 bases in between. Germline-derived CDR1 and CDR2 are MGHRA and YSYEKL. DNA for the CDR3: TGCGCCAGCAGCCAAGAATCGGCCGAGGGGGGGTTCTACGAGCAGTACTTC. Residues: CASSQESAEGGFYEQYF.

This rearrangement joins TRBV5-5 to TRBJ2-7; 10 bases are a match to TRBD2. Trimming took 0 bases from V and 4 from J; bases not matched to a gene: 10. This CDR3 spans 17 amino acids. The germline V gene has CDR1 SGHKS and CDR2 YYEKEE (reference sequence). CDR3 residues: CASSLGGSGLAAYEQYF. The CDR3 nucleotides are TGTGCCAGCAGCTTGGGAGGTTCCGGACTAGCGGCATACGAGCAGTACTTC.

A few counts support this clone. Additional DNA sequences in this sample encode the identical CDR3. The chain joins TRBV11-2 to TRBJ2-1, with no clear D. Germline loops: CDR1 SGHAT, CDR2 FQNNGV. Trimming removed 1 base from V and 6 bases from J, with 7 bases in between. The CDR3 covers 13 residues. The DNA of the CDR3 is TGTGCCAGCAGCTTAGTGCTCGGCAATGAGCAGTTCTTC. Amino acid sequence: CASSLVLGNEQFF.

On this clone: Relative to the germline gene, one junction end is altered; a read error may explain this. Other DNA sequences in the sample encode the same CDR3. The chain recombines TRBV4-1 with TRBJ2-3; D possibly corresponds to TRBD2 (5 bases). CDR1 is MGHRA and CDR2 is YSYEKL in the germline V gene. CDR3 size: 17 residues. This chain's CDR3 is CASSQEELAPTTDTQYF. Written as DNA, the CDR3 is TGCGCTAGCAGCCAAGAGGAATTAGCGCCTACAACAGATACGCAGTATTTT.

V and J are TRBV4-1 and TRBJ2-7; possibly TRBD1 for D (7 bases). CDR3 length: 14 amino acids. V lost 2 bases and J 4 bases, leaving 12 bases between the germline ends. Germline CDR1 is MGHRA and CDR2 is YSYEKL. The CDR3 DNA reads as TGCGCCAGCAGCCAAACGACAGGGAGGTACGAGCAGTACTTC. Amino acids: CASSQTTGRYEQYF.

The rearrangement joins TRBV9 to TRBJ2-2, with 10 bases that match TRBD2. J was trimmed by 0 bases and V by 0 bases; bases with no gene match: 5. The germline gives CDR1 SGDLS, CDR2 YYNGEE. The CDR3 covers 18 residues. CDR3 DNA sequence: TGTGCCAGCAGCGTAGATGGACTAGCGGAGTCGAACACCGGGGAGCTGTTTTTT. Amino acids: CASSVDGLAESNTGELFF.

This CDR3 reads CASSLPGEWGYNEQFF. The CDR3 nucleotides read TGTGCCAGCAGCTTACCCGGGGAATGGGGATACAATGAGCAGTTCTTC. The chain combines TRBV13 with TRBJ2-1, with a possible D match to TRBD2 (5 bases). Trimming pared 2 bases from V and 4 bases from J, leaving 15 bases between. Germline CDR1 PRHDT, CDR2 FYEKMQ (reference sequence). This CDR3 spans 16 amino acids.

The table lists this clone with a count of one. The CDR3 DNA sequence: TGCGCCAGCAGCCAAGAACAAAACGTGGGCTACACCTTC. Its protein product is CASSQEQNVGYTF. The chain uses TRBV4-3 and TRBJ1-2; D ambiguous. This CDR3 is built from 13 residues. Germline V gene sequence: CDR1 LGHNA, CDR2 YSLEER. V lost 0 bases to trimming and J lost 8 bases, with 10 bases between them.

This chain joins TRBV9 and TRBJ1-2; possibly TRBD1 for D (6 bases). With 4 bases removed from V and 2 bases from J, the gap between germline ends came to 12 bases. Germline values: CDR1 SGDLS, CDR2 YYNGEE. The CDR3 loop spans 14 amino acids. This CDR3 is CASSLGTLNYGYTF. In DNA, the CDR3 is TGTGCCAGCAGCCTTGGGACACTCAACTATGGCTACACCTTC.

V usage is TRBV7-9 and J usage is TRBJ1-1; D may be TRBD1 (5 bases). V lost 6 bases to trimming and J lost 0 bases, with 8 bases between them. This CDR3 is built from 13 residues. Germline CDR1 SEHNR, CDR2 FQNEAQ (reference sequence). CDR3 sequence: CASSEGMNTEAFF. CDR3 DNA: TGTGCCAGCAGTGAGGGGATGAACACTGAAGCTTTCTTT.

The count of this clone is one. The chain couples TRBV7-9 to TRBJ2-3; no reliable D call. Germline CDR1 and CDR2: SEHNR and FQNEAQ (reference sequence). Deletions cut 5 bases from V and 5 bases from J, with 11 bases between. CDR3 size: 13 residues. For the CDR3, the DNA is TGTGCCAGCAGCCCCTTGATGGGAGATACGCAGTATTTT. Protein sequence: CASSPLMGDTQYF.

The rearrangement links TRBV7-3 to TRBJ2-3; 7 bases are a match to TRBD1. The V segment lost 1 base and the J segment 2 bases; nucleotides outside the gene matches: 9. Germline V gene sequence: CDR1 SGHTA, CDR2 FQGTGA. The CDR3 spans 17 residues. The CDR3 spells CASSLKPDRSITDTQYF. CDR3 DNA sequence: TGTGCCAGCAGCTTAAAACCGGACAGGAGTATCACAGATACGCAGTATTTT. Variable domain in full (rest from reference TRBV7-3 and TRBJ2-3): GAGVSQTPSNKVTEKGKYVELRCDPISGHTALYWYRQSLGQGPEFLIYFQGTGAADDSGLPNDRFFAVRPEGSVSTLKIQRTERGDSAVYLCASSLKPDRSITDTQYFGPGTRLTVL.

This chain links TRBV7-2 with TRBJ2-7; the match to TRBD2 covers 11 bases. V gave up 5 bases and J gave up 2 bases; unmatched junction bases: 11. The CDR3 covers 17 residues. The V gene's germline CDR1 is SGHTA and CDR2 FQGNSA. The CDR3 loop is CASSPSGIAGGPYEQYF. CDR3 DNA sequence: TGTGCCAGCAGCCCCTCTGGTATAGCGGGAGGGCCCTACGAGCAGTACTTC.

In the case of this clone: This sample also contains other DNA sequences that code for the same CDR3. CDR3: CASSFRRATGELFF. CDR3 sequence (DNA): TGTGCCAGCAGTTTTCGACGAGCCACCGGGGAGCTGTTTTTT. The chain is built from TRBV28 and TRBJ2-2; no clear D. Germline-derived CDR1 and CDR2 are MDHEN and SYDVKM. Between the trimmed V and J ends, which lost 3 bases and 4 bases, there was a span of 9 bases. The CDR3 is 14 residues long.